This T cell receptor beta chain came from a study of control samples from healthy donors and cancer patients. Clones were sequenced by immunoSEQ multiplex PCR, and TCRdb holds only the in-frame ones, with some missing. This repertoire comprises some 190,000 clones; its ten largest clones make up more than 2%. With 3 bases removed from V and 3 bases from J, the gap between germline ends came to 7 bases. Germline V gives CDR1 KGHDR, CDR2 SFDVKD. The CDR3 has 13 residues. This TCR was recovered from a woman in her twenties or thirties in good health. The specimen sequenced was blood. This chain connects TRBV24-1 to TRBJ1-2; D is unresolved. CDR3 protein: CATSDRADYGYTF. The CDR3 DNA follows: TGTGCCACCAGTGATAGGGCGGACTATGGCTACACCTTC.